This T cell receptor (beta chain) originates from a study of PD-1 blockade in classical Hodgkin lymphoma. Findings and limits, study-wide: It was reported that newly diagnosed patients had less baseline TCR diversity than healthy donors.

Indicated time point: newly diagnosed, previously untreated cHL patient sample. CD4+ T cells were purified from thawed PBMCs by negative selection. Libraries were prepared by immunoSEQ multiplex PCR; TCRdb keeps only in-frame clonotypes and omits some of them. The table lists roughly 30,000 clones, about 89% of them singletons, with 0.2% to 0.25% in the top ten. This clone occurred once. Its antigen is still unknown. This TCR was recovered from a human donor with classical Hodgkin lymphoma. Sample: CD4+ T cells from blood.

CDR3 amino acids: CASSSPSGRFTDTQYF. DNA for the CDR3: TGTGCCAGCAGTTCGCCTAGCGGGAGGTTTACAGATACGCAGTATTTT. The chain is built from TRBV28 and TRBJ2-3; TRBD2 matches 11 bases. CDR1 and CDR2 from the germline V gene are MDHEN and SYDVKM. This CDR3 is 16 amino acids long. After removal of 4 bases from V and 3 bases from J, the junction contained 6 bases not matched to a gene.